This TCR beta chain appears in the sequencing data of a study of cytotoxic CD8 clonotypes in ibrutinib-treated CLL. V lost 0 bases, J lost 5 bases, and 11 bases lay in between. The CDR3 is 14 residues long. Per germline, CDR1 SGHDT and CDR2 YYEEEE. The protocol was immunoSEQ multiplex PCR, while the TCRdb copy is restricted to in-frame clones and leaves out a portion. The data contain about 84,000 clones, 86% of them singletons. J is TRBJ2-5 and V is TRBV5-6, with D perhaps TRBD1 (5 bases). The source was PBMCs, collected before ibrutinib treatment. The TCR comes from a human donor with chronic lymphocytic leukemia. The CDR3 nucleotides are TGTGCCAGCAGCTTGGTAGGGGTCGGGGAGACCCAGTACTTC. As protein: CASSLVGVGETQYF.